This is a list of T cell receptor beta chains from one sample in a study of Graves' ophthalmopathy and Graves' hyperthyroidism. TCRdb called the multiplex PCR reads again in MiXCR, with one record for every CDR3 protein. The data hold 350,000 to 400,000 distinct CDR3 sequences, with approximately 20% observed a single time. Sequences were obtained from peripheral blood. The receptors stem from a woman aged 18-30 years with Graves' ophthalmopathy. The CDR3 runs from the conserved cysteine through the conserved F or W. Each record gives: clone size, V gene, D gene, CDR3 length, J gene, CDR3 DNA, CDR3 protein. A D gene is named only where the DNA matches it firmly. Rows give clone size only sometimes, using once, few, many, or a class for an expanded clone.

size: .; V: TRBV5-1; D: .; length: 13; J: TRBJ2-7; DNA: TGCGCCAGCAGGGCTAGAGTCTCCTACGAGCAGTACTTC; CDR3: CASRARVSYEQYF
size: many; V: TRBV7-9; D: TRBD1; length: 12; J: TRBJ1-1; DNA: TGTGCCGGACGGACAGGGAGCACTGAAGCTTTCTTT; CDR3: CAGRTGSTEAFF
size: many; V: TRBV18; D: .; length: 14; J: TRBJ1-1; DNA: TGTGCCAGCTCACCACTGCCGGAGAACACTGAAGCTTTCTTT; CDR3: CASSPLPENTEAFF
size: many; V: TRBV5-1; D: .; length: 17; J: TRBJ1-5; DNA: TGCGCCAGCAGCTTGCGACCAATGGGGTCCAGCAATCAGCCCCAGCATTTT; CDR3: CASSLRPMGSSNQPQHF
size: many; V: TRBV28; D: .; length: 14; J: TRBJ1-6; DNA: TGTGCCAGCAGACGCGGGACGGGAAATTCACCCCTCCACTTT; CDR3: CASRRGTGNSPLHF
size: many; V: TRBV6-1; D: .; length: 14; J: TRBJ2-2; DNA: TGTGCCAGCATTGGACAGTATAACACCGGGGAGCTGTTTTTT; CDR3: CASIGQYNTGELFF
size: many; V: TRBV25-1; D: TRBD1; length: 17; J: TRBJ1-5; DNA: TGTGCCAGCACGAAAGGATGGACAGGAAAAGATAATCAGCCCCAGCATTTT; CDR3: CASTKGWTGKDNQPQHF
size: many; V: TRBV4-3; D: .; length: 14; J: TRBJ1-2; DNA: TGCGCCAGCAGCCTCACAGGGTGGAGTTATGGCTACACCTTC; CDR3: CASSLTGWSYGYTF
size: many; V: TRBV20-1; D: .; length: 17; J: TRBJ1-5; DNA: TGCAGTGCTCTAAAATCGGGGTCCCCCGTGAGCAATCAGCCCCAGCATTTT; CDR3: CSALKSGSPVSNQPQHF
size: many; V: TRBV10-1; D: TRBD1; length: 13; J: TRBJ1-1; DNA: TGCGCCAGCGGGACAGGACCGGGCACTGAAGCTTTCTTT; CDR3: CASGTGPGTEAFF
size: .; V: TRBV4-2; D: .; length: 12; J: TRBJ1-6; DNA: TGTGCCAGCAGCTTTAACCTGTCACCCCTCCACTTT; CDR3: CASSFNLSPLHF
size: many; V: TRBV28; D: TRBD2; length: 17; J: TRBJ2-7; DNA: TGTGCCAGCAGTTTCCACCCACTAGCGATGCCCTCCTACGAGCAGTACTTC; CDR3: CASSFHPLAMPSYEQYF
size: many; V: TRBV7-2; D: TRBD2; length: 18; J: TRBJ2-4; DNA: TGTGCCAGCAGCTTATTCCTAGCGGGAGGGGTAGCCAAAAACATTCAGTACTTC; CDR3: CASSLFLAGGVAKNIQYF
size: .; V: TRBV12-3/TRBV12-4; D: TRBD1; length: 16; J: TRBJ1-1; DNA: TGTGCCAGCAGTTTAGCCTCGGGACAGGTCAACACTGAAGCTTTCTTT; CDR3: CASSLASGQVNTEAFF
size: many; V: TRBV4-3; D: .; length: 13; J: TRBJ1-1; DNA: TGCGCCAGCAGCCGAGATTCGGGTACTGAAGCTTTCTTT; CDR3: CASSRDSGTEAFF
size: .; V: TRBV6-9; D: TRBD1; length: 17; J: TRBJ2-5; DNA: TGTGCCAGCACCCTAACCGGACAGGGTGCCTACTCCCGAACCCAGTACTTC; CDR3: CASTLTGQGAYSRTQYF
size: many; V: TRBV7-2; D: .; length: 14; J: TRBJ2-5; DNA: TGTGCCAGCACCCTTAGGTCCGGGGGCGAGACCCAGTACTTC; CDR3: CASTLRSGGETQYF
size: many; V: TRBV15; D: TRBD2; length: 15; J: TRBJ2-7; DNA: TGTGCCACCAGCAGAGAGATAAGCGGGAGCTACGAGCAGTACTTC; CDR3: CATSREISGSYEQYF
size: many; V: TRBV7-9; D: .; length: 14; J: TRBJ2-7; DNA: TGTGCCAGCAGCTTAGTACAGGGTGGGCCCGAGCAGTACTTC; CDR3: CASSLVQGGPEQYF
size: many; V: TRBV15; D: .; length: 16; J: TRBJ1-5; DNA: TGTGCCACCAGCAGTCCCTCCAGGCGATACAATCAGCCCCAGCATTTT; CDR3: CATSSPSRRYNQPQHF
size: many; V: TRBV9; D: .; length: 14; J: TRBJ2-7; DNA: TGTGCCAGCAGCGGAAAGGCTGGAACCTACGAGCAGTACTTC; CDR3: CASSGKAGTYEQYF
size: few; V: TRBV4-3; D: .; length: 15; J: TRBJ1-5; DNA: TGCGCCAGCAGCCAAGATTGTTGCAGCAATCAGCCCCAGCATTTT; CDR3: CASSQDCCSNQPQHF
size: .; V: TRBV28; D: TRBD1; length: 16; J: TRBJ2-7; DNA: TGTGCCAGCAGTTCATCCGGGGGACAGGGGCGCTACGAGCAGTACTTC; CDR3: CASSSSGGQGRYEQYF